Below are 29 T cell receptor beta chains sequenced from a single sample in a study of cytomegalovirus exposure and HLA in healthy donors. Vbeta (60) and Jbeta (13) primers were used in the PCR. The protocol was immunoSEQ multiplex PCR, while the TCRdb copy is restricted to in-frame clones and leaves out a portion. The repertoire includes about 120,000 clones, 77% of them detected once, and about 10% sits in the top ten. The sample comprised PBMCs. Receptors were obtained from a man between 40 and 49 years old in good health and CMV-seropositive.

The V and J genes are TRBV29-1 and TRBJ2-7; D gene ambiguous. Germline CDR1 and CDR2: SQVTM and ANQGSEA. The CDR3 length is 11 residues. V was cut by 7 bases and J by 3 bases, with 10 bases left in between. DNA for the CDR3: TGCAGCGCCGTAGCACGCTACGAGCAGTACTTC. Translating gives CSAVARYEQYF.

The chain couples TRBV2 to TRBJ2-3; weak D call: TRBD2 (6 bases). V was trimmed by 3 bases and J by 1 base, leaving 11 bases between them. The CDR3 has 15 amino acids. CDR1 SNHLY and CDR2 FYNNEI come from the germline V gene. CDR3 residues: CASSDTRGGTDTQYF. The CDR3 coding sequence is TGTGCCAGCAGTGATACGCGGGGAGGCACAGATACGCAGTATTTT.

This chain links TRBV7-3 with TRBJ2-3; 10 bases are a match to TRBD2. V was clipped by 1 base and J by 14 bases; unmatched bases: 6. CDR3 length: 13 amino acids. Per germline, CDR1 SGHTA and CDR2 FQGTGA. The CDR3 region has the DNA TGTGCCAGCAGCTTAAACCCTAGCGGGGGTTTGTATTTT. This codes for CASSLNPSGGLYF.

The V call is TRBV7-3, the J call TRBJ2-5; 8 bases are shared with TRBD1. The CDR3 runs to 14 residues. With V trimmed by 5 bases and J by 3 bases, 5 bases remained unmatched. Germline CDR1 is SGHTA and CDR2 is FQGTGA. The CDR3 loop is CASSLDRGEETQYF. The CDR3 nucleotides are TGTGCCAGCAGCCTTGACAGGGGAGAAGAGACCCAGTACTTC.

In DNA form, the CDR3 reads TGTGCCAGCAGCCAAGGGACAGCAGCCCACTATGGCTACACCTTC. This codes for CASSQGTAAHYGYTF. The chain is built from TRBV14 and TRBJ1-2, with D tentatively TRBD1 (6 bases). Trimming shortened V by 1 base and J by 3 bases, and 12 bases separated the two germline ends. The CDR3 covers 15 residues. Germline CDR1 SGHDN, CDR2 FVKESK.

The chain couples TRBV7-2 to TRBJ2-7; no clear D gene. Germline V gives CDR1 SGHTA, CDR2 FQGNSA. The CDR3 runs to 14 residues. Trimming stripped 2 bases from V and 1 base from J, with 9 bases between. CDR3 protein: CASSLRQTSYEQYF. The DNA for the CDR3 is TGTGCCAGCAGCTTACGGCAGACTTCCTACGAGCAGTACTTC. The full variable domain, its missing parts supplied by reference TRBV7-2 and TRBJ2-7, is GAGVSQSPSNKVTEKGKDVELRCDPISGHTALYWYRQSLGQGLEFLIYFQGNSAPDKSGLPSDRFSAERTGGSVSTLTIQRTQQEDSAVYLCASSLRQTSYEQYFGPGTRLTVT.

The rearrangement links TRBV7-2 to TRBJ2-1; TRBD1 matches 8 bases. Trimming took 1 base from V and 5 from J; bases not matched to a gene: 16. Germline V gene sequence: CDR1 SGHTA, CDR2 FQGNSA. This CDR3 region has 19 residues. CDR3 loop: CASSLVGPGAGGIHNEQFF. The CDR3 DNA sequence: TGTGCCAGCAGCTTAGTGGGGCCTGGGGCAGGGGGCATCCACAATGAGCAGTTCTTC.

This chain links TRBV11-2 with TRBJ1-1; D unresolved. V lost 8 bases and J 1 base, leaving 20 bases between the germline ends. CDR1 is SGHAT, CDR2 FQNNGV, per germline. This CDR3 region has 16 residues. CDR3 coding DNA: TGTGCCAGCTCCCCGGTGTCGACTATTAGGAACACTGAAGCTTTCTTT. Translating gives CASSPVSTIRNTEAFF.

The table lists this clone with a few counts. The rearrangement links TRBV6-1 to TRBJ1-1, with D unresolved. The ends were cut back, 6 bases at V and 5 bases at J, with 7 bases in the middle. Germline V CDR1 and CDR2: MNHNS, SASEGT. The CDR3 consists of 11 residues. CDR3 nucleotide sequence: TGTGCCAGCAGGCAGTTGACTGAAGCTTTCTTT. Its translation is CASRQLTEAFF.

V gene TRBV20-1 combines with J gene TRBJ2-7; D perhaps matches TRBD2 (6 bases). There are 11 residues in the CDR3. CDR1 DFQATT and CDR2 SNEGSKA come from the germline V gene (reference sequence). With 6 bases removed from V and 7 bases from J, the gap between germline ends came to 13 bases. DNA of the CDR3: TGCAGTGCCGCCCGGGGGTGGGAGCAGTACTTC. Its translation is CSAARGWEQYF.

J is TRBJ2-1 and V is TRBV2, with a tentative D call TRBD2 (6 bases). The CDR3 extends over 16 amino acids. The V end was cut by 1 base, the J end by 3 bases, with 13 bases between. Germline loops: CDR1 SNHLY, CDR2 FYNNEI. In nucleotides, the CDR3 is TGTGCCAGCAGTGAAGGAGGTGTGGGGGGCTACAATGAGCAGTTCTTC. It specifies CASSEGGVGGYNEQFF.

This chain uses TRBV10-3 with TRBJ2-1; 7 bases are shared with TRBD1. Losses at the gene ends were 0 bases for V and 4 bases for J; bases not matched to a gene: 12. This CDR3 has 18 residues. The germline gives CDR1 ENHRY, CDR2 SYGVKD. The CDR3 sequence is CAISESPLQGMAYNEQFF. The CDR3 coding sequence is TGTGCCATCAGTGAGTCGCCCCTACAGGGGATGGCATACAATGAGCAGTTCTTC.

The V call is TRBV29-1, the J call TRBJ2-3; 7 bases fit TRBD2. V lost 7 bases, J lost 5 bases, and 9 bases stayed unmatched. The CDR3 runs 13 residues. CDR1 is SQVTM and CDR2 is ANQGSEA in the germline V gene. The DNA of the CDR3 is TGCAGCGCCAGGACTAGTGGGCGAGATACGCAGTATTTT. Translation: CSARTSGRDTQYF.

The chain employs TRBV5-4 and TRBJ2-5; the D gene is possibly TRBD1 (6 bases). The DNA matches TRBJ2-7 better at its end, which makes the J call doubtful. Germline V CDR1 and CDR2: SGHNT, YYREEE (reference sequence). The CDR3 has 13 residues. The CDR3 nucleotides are TGTGCCAGCAGAATGCAGGACAGCTACGAGCAGTACTTC. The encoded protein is CASRMQDSYEQYF.

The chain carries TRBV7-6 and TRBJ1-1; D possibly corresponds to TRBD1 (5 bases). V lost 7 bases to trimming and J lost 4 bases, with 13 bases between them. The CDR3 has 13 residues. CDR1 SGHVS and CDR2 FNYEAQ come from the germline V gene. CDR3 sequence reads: CASTKGLITEAFF. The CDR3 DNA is TGTGCCAGCACCAAGGGGTTAATCACTGAAGCTTTCTTT.

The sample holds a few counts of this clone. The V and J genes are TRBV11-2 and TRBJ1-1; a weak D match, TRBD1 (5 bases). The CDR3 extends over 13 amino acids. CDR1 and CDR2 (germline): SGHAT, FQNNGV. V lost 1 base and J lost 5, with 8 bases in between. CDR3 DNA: TGTGCCAGCAGCTTAGCCCAGGGTACTGAAGCTTTCTTT. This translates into CASSLAQGTEAFF.

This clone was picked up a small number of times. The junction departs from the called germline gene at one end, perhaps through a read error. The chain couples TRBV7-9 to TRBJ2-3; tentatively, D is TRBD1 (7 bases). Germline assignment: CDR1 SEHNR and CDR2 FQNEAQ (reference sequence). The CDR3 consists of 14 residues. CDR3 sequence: CSSSPGGSADTQYF. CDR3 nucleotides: TGTTCCAGCAGCCCAGGGGGGAGCGCAGATACGCAGTATTTT. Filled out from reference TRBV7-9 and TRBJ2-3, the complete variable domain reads DTGVSQNPRHKITKRGQNVTFRCDPISEHNRLYWYRQTLGQGPEFLTYFQNEAQLEKSRLLSDRFSAERPKGSFSTLEIQRTEQGDSAMYLCSSSPGGSADTQYFGPGTRLTVL.

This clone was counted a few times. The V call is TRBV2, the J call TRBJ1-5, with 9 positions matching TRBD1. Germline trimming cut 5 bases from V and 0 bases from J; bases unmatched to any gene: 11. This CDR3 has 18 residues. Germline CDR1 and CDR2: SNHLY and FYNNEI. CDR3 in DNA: TGTGCCAGCAGTTTAGGGGACAGGGTCTCAAATAGCAATCAGCCCCAGCATTTT. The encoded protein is CASSLGDRVSNSNQPQHF.

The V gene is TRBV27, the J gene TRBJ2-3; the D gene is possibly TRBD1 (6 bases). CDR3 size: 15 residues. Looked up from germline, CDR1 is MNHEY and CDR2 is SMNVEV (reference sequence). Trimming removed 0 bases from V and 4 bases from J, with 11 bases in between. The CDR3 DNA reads TGTGCCAGCAGTTTATCGATTACAGGGTCAGATACGCAGTATTTT. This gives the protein CASSLSITGSDTQYF.

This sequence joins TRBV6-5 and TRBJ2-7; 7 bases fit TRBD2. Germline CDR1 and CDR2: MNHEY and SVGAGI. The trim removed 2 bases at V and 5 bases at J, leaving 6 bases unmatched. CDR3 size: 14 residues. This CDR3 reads CASSYREGRNEQYF. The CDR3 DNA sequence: TGTGCCAGCAGTTACAGGGAGGGGCGGAACGAGCAGTACTTC.

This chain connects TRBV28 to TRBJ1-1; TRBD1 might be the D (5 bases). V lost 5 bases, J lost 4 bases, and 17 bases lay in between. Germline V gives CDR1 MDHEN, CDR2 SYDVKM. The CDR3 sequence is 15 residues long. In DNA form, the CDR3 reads TGTGCCAGCAGTCGCGGGGGAGGGCCGGGCACTGAAGCTTTCTTT. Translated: CASSRGGGPGTEAFF. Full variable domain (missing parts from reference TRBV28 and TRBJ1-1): DVKVTQSSRYLVKRTGEKVFLECVQDMDHENMFWYRQDPGLGLRLIYFSYDVKMKEKGDIPEGYSVSREKKERFSLILESASTNQTSMYLCASSRGGGPGTEAFFGQGTRLTVV.

CDR3 in amino acids: CACGTREGKMDGYTF. CDR3 DNA: TGTGCCTGCGGGACTAGGGAGGGTAAAATGGATGGCTACACCTTC. This rearrangement joins TRBV19 to TRBJ1-2; TRBD1 might be the D (5 bases). The CDR3 has 15 amino acids. Germline V lookup: CDR1 LNHDA, CDR2 SQIVND (reference sequence). Trimming removed 11 bases from V and 6 bases from J, with 25 bases in between.

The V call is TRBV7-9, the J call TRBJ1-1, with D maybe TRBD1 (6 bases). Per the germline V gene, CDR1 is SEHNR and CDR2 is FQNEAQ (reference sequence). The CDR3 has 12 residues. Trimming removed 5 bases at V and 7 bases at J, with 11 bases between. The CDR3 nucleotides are TGTGCCAGCAGCGTGACAGGCGTTGAAGCTTTCTTT. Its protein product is CASSVTGVEAFF.

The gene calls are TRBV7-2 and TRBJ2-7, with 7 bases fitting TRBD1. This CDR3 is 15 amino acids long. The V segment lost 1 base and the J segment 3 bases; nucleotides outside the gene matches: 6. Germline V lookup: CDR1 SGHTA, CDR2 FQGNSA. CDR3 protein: CASSLGGTARYEQYF. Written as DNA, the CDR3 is TGTGCCAGCAGCTTAGGTGGGACAGCACGCTACGAGCAGTACTTC.

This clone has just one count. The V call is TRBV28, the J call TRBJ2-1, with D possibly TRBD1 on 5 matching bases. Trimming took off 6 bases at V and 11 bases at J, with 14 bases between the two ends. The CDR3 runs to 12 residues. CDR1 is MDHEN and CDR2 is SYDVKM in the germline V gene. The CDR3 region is CASSQSTDQQFF. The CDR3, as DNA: TGTGCCAGCAGCCAATCGACAGATCAGCAGTTCTTC.

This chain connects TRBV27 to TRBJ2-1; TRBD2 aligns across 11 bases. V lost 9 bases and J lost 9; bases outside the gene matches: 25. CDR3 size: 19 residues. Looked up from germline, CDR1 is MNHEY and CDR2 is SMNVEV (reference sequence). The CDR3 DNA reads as TGTGCCAGTTCGGGAGGGGAGGTAGCGGGGGGGCTTTTTCCCAGTGAGCAGTTCTTC. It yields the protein CASSGGEVAGGLFPSEQFF.

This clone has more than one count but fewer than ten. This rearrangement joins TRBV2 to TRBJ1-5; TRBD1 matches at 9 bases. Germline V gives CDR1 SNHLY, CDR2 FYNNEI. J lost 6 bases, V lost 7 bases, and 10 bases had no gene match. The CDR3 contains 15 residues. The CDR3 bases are TGTGCCAGCACCCGGGGACAGGGTCAAAGTCAGCCCCAGCATTTT. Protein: CASTRGQGQSQPQHF.

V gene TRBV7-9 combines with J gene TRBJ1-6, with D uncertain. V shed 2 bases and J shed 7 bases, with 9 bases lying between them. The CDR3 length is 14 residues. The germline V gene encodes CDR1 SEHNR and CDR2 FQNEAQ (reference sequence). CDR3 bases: TGTGCCAGCAGCTTATCTGTTCGGAATTCACCCCTCCACTTT. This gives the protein CASSLSVRNSPLHF. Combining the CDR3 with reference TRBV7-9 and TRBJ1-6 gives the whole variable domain DTGVSQNPRHKITKRGQNVTFRCDPISEHNRLYWYRQTLGQGPEFLTYFQNEAQLEKSRLLSDRFSAERPKGSFSTLEIQRTEQGDSAMYLCASSLSVRNSPLHFGNGTRLTVT.

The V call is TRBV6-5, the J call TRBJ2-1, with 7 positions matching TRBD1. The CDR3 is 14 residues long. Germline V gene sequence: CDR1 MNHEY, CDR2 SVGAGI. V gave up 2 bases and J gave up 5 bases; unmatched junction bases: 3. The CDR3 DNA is TGTGCCAGCAGTTACACCGGGACAGACAATGAGCAGTTCTTC. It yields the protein CASSYTGTDNEQFF.